This TCR beta chain was observed in a study of blood T cell repertoires in COVID-19. Across the study: Samples representing acute and convalescent COVID-19 were sourced from the United States, Italy and Spain. PBMCs, B-cell-depleted T cells, or T cells were the source of the cDNA or gDNA that made up the material.

CDR3 length: 11 residues. Germline CDR1 and CDR2: GTSNPN and SVGIG (reference sequence). V was trimmed by 5 bases and J by 5 bases, leaving 6 bases between them. This clone was picked up one time. As processed by the authors: Reference gene primer amplification gave nucleated cell count estimates. The repertoire was sequenced with immunoSEQ multiplex PCR; TCRdb's copy has only in-frame clones and lacks some. V and J calls and clone size are as listed in that table; D and trimming were resolved from the DNA. The sample gives about 160,000 clones, approximately 82% of which show up once; about a fifth is in the top ten.

The sample consisted of peripheral blood. The sequence was obtained from a woman aged 80 or older with acute or convalescent COVID-19. The chain combines TRBV30 with TRBJ2-2; D not certain. The CDR3 coding sequence is TGTGCCTGGGGACGTACCGGGGAGCTGTTTTTT. Translation gives CAWGRTGELFF.